The source of this T cell receptor beta chain is a study of control samples from healthy donors and cancer patients. Germline V gives CDR1 LNHDA, CDR2 SQIVND (reference sequence). CDR3 length: 15 residues. Trimming took off 3 bases at V and 1 base at J, with 11 bases between the two ends. The method was immunoSEQ multiplex PCR; TCRdb's version includes in-frame clones alone and lacks a portion of them. This table has about 100,000 clones, more than 85% appearing once. The sample taken for sequencing was blood. The chain has TRBV19 and TRBJ2-3, with D hard to call. The source of this sequence is a woman in her fifties or sixties in good health. The CDR3 sequence is CASSMRLYGTDTQYF. The CDR3, as DNA: TGTGCCAGTAGTATGAGGCTCTACGGCACAGATACGCAGTATTTT. Drawing the rest from reference TRBV19 and TRBJ2-3, the complete variable domain is DGGITQSPKYLFRKEGQNVTLSCEQNLNHDAMYWYRQDPGQGLRLIYYSQIVNDFQKGDIAEGYSVSREKKESFPLTVTSAQKNPTAFYLCASSMRLYGTDTQYFGPGTRLTVL.